The entry that follows covers one T cell receptor (beta chain) sequence. Its specificity is unknown. This record belongs to a study of cytomegalovirus exposure and HLA in healthy donors. Overall study results and limits: Presence/absence analyses assumed roughly uniform sequencing depth across donors, which may not hold.

This CDR3 spans 15 amino acids. The germline gives CDR1 SEHNR, CDR2 FQNEAQ (reference sequence). Trimming cost V 5 bases and J 2 bases; bases outside gene matches: 7. The PCR ran on 60 Vbeta and 13 Jbeta primers. Assay used: immunoSEQ multiplex PCR; TCRdb lists only in-frame clones, some missing. The repertoire consists of approximately 290,000 clones, with under 90% occurring once and the leading ten covering roughly 0.31%. Specimen: PBMCs. The clonotype originates from a girl under 10 years old in good health and CMV-seronegative. V is TRBV7-9 and J is TRBJ2-7; TRBD2 matches 9 bases. The CDR3 region has the DNA TGTGCCAGCAGCCCGACTAGCGGACGCACCTACGAGCAGTACTTC. Its translation: CASSPTSGRTYEQYF.